The sequence of this TCR beta chain was determined in a study of cytomegalovirus exposure and HLA in healthy donors. The CDR3 loop spans 14 amino acids. Germline-derived CDR1 and CDR2 are LNHDA and SQIVND (reference sequence). V lost 3 bases and J 3 bases, leaving 11 bases between the germline ends. Amplification used 60 Vbeta primers and 13 Jbeta primers. Generated by immunoSEQ multiplex PCR, the TCRdb table keeps only in-frame clones and is missing some. This table has 160,000 or so clones, around 73% appearing once. Sample: PBMCs. The chain uses TRBV19 and TRBJ1-2; D gene unclear. The TCR sequence derives from a male donor in good health and CMV-seronegative. The CDR3 loop is CASSIPGAYYGYTF. The CDR3 DNA sequence: TGTGCCAGTAGTATCCCGGGAGCCTACTATGGCTACACCTTC.